A selection of T cell receptor beta chains follows, all from one sample in a study of T cells in Graves' hyperthyroidism and ophthalmopathy. TCRdb passed the multiplex PCR reads through MiXCR, listing each CDR3 protein once. The table lists approximately 590,000 distinct CDR3 sequences, about 15% of them singletons. The sample was blood. The receptor set was obtained from a woman younger than 45 with Graves' hyperthyroidism. CDR3s include the opening cysteine and the closing phenylalanine or tryptophan. Fields, in order: V gene, D gene, clone size, J gene, CDR3 protein, CDR3 DNA. The D gene is left open where the match is weak. The size entry is marked missing in some rows and otherwise reads once, few, many or a size class.

v_gene: TRBV5-1
d_gene: TRBD1
abundance: NA
j_gene: TRBJ1-2
CDR3aa: CASRMDYRGGYTF
CDR3nt: TGCGCCAGCAGGATGGACTACAGGGGGGGCTACACCTTC

v_gene: TRBV20-1
d_gene: TRBD2
abundance: few
j_gene: TRBJ2-2
CDR3aa: CSAYPRSGRRTGELFF
CDR3nt: TGCAGTGCTTACCCTCGCAGCGGGAGACGCACCGGGGAGCTGTTTTTT

v_gene: TRBV9
d_gene: TRBD2
abundance: NA
j_gene: TRBJ2-2
CDR3aa: CASSVTETAAGDTGELFF
CDR3nt: TGTGCCAGCAGCGTGACTGAGACGGCCGCGGGGGACACCGGGGAGCTGTTTTTT

v_gene: TRBV4-1
d_gene: NA
abundance: NA
j_gene: TRBJ2-1
CDR3aa: CASSQDRIARAYNEQFF
CDR3nt: TGCGCCAGCAGCCAAGATAGAATAGCTCGGGCCTACAATGAGCAGTTCTTC

v_gene: TRBV9
d_gene: NA
abundance: NA
j_gene: TRBJ2-3
CDR3aa: CASGSGGSEDTQYF
CDR3nt: TGTGCCAGCGGGAGTGGAGGGAGTGAAGATACGCAGTATTTT

v_gene: TRBV5-4
d_gene: TRBD2
abundance: few
j_gene: TRBJ2-7
CDR3aa: CASNRGGLASYEQYF
CDR3nt: TGTGCCAGCAACCGGGGGGGACTTGCCAGCTACGAGCAGTACTTC

v_gene: TRBV6-5
d_gene: NA
abundance: many
j_gene: TRBJ2-7
CDR3aa: CASSYSDSFSEQYF
CDR3nt: TGTGCCAGCAGTTACTCCGACAGTTTCTCCGAGCAGTACTTC

v_gene: TRBV15
d_gene: NA
abundance: few
j_gene: TRBJ2-1
CDR3aa: CATSSGMSYNEQFF
CDR3nt: TGTGCCACCAGCAGCGGAATGTCCTACAATGAGCAGTTCTTC

v_gene: TRBV25-1
d_gene: NA
abundance: few
j_gene: TRBJ1-2
CDR3aa: CASSGTQGMGYTF
CDR3nt: TGTGCCAGCAGTGGGACTCAGGGGATGGGCTACACCTTC

v_gene: TRBV9
d_gene: NA
abundance: few
j_gene: TRBJ1-2
CDR3aa: CASSVGRPDGVNYGYTF
CDR3nt: TGTGCCAGCAGCGTAGGAAGGCCTGACGGGGTTAACTATGGCTACACCTTC

v_gene: TRBV6-1
d_gene: TRBD1
abundance: NA
j_gene: TRBJ2-7
CDR3aa: CASTGTAVSYEQYF
CDR3nt: TGTGCCAGCACCGGGACAGCTGTCTCCTACGAGCAGTACTTC

v_gene: TRBV7-2
d_gene: NA
abundance: many
j_gene: TRBJ2-5
CDR3aa: CASSLSSSTIQETQYF
CDR3nt: TGTGCCAGCAGCCTTAGTAGTAGTACCATTCAAGAGACCCAGTACTTC

v_gene: TRBV6-1
d_gene: NA
abundance: many
j_gene: TRBJ2-2
CDR3aa: CASSERKRSPNTGELFF
CDR3nt: TGTGCCAGCAGTGAAAGGAAACGGTCCCCAAACACCGGGGAGCTGTTTTTT

v_gene: TRBV4-2
d_gene: NA
abundance: few
j_gene: TRBJ1-2
CDR3aa: CASSPDYRENYGYTF
CDR3nt: TGTGCCAGCAGCCCCGACTATCGGGAGAACTATGGCTACACCTTC

v_gene: TRBV28
d_gene: NA
abundance: many
j_gene: TRBJ2-7
CDR3aa: CASSLGRPTGEQYF
CDR3nt: TGTGCCAGCAGTTTAGGGAGACCAACGGGGGAGCAGTACTTC

v_gene: TRBV9
d_gene: NA
abundance: many
j_gene: TRBJ2-1
CDR3aa: CASSVAAGRWNEQFF
CDR3nt: TGTGCCAGCAGCGTAGCCGCGGGACGTTGGAATGAGCAGTTCTTC

v_gene: TRBV10-3
d_gene: NA
abundance: NA
j_gene: TRBJ2-1
CDR3aa: CAISESRQNEQFF
CDR3nt: TGTGCCATCAGTGAGTCGAGACAGAATGAGCAGTTCTTC

v_gene: TRBV20-1
d_gene: NA
abundance: NA
j_gene: TRBJ2-7
CDR3aa: CSARDRLGEHYEQYF
CDR3nt: TGCAGTGCTAGAGATCGCCTCGGGGAGCACTACGAGCAGTACTTC

v_gene: TRBV20-1
d_gene: TRBD2
abundance: many
j_gene: TRBJ2-7
CDR3aa: CSARTLSGSVYEQYF
CDR3nt: TGCAGTGCTAGAACCCTCAGCGGGAGTGTCTACGAGCAGTACTTC

v_gene: TRBV19
d_gene: NA
abundance: few
j_gene: TRBJ2-2
CDR3aa: CASSQQGRGTGELFF
CDR3nt: TGTGCCAGTAGTCAACAGGGAAGGGGCACCGGGGAGCTGTTTTTT

v_gene: TRBV11-2
d_gene: NA
abundance: few
j_gene: TRBJ2-1
CDR3aa: CASKEMGEQFF
CDR3nt: TGTGCCAGCAAGGAGATGGGTGAGCAGTTCTTC

v_gene: TRBV3-1
d_gene: TRBD1
abundance: many
j_gene: TRBJ2-2
CDR3aa: CASSQPGTGTGELFF
CDR3nt: TGTGCCAGCAGCCAGCCAGGGACAGGAACCGGGGAGCTGTTTTTT

v_gene: TRBV12-3/TRBV12-4
d_gene: NA
abundance: many
j_gene: TRBJ1-5
CDR3aa: CASSFLGGDQPQHF
CDR3nt: TGTGCCAGCAGTTTTTTGGGAGGGGACCAGCCCCAGCATTTT